These 17 T cell receptor beta chains were sequenced from one sample in a study of T cells in tuberculosis. Cells were sorted from thawed PBMC rested overnight and stained with GMM-loaded CD1B tetramer, viability dye and anti-CD3. The lipid loaded on the CD1B tetramers was C32 glucose monomycolate from Rhodococcus equi. Profiled with immunoSEQ multiplex PCR; TCRdb holds only in-frame clones, not every one. The profile shows around 50,000 clones, 88% of them singletons. Sequencing input: CD1b-GMM tetramer-negative cells sorted from PBMCs. The receptors were gathered from an adult woman with latent tuberculosis.

J is TRBJ1-1 and V is TRBV2; tentative D call: TRBD1 (6 bases). This CDR3 spans 15 amino acids. The V gene lost 0 bases and the J gene lost 0 bases, with 8 bases spanning the gap. Germline assignment: CDR1 SNHLY and CDR2 FYNNEI. Here the CDR3 DNA reads TGTGCCAGCAGTGAAGCGCAGGGGTTGAACACTGAAGCTTTCTTT. Translated, it gives CASSEAQGLNTEAFF.

The chain carries TRBV29-1 and TRBJ2-7; 10 nucleotides agree with TRBD1. This CDR3 spans 14 amino acids. The ends lost 4 bases at V and 3 bases at J; junction bases unmatched: 6. Germline lookup yields CDR1 SQVTM and CDR2 ANQGSEA. In nucleotides, the CDR3 is TGCAGCGTTGGGGGAGACAGGGGGCACTACGAGCAGTACTTC. It codes for CSVGGDRGHYEQYF.

The V and J genes are TRBV7-2 and TRBJ1-2; possible D gene TRBD1, 6 bases. The V end was cut by 3 bases, the J end by 1 base, with 12 bases between. The CDR3 has 15 residues. Germline values: CDR1 SGHTA, CDR2 FQGNSA. This CDR3 reads CASSLGYRDNYGYTF. CDR3 DNA sequence: TGTGCCAGCAGCTTGGGGTACAGGGATAACTATGGCTACACCTTC.

V gene TRBV2 combines with J gene TRBJ2-5, with D maybe TRBD1 (5 bases). The end of the DNA is better explained by TRBJ2-7, so the J call may be wrong. The CDR3 consists of 15 residues. Germline assignment: CDR1 SNHLY and CDR2 FYNNEI. CDR3 DNA sequence: TGTGCCAGCAGTGATGAGTCAGGGATGACCTACGAGCAGTACTTC. Translated: CASSDESGMTYEQYF.

J is TRBJ2-5 and V is TRBV7-2; D is unclear. The CDR3 runs 13 residues. V was pared by 4 bases and J by 5 bases, with 11 bases between. Germline CDR1 and CDR2: SGHTA and FQGNSA. The CDR3 spells CASSSWSGETQYF. The CDR3 nucleotides read TGTGCCAGCAGCTCCTGGAGTGGTGAGACCCAGTACTTC.

This chain connects TRBV7-9 to TRBJ1-2, with D maybe TRBD1 (5 bases). Trimming took 5 bases from V and 8 from J, leaving 21 bases between them. Germline CDR1 reads SEHNR; CDR2 reads FQNEAQ (reference sequence). This CDR3 has 15 amino acids. CDR3 sequence reads: CASSLTRFSEGGYTF. For the CDR3, the DNA is TGTGCCAGCAGCCTGACGAGGTTCTCGGAGGGGGGCTACACCTTC.

The chain uses TRBV6-5 and TRBJ1-2, with 10 positions matching TRBD1. With 7 bases clipped from V and 6 bases from J, the junction kept 5 bases outside the gene matches. This CDR3 region has 13 residues. CDR1 is MNHEY, CDR2 SVGAGI, per germline. The chain's CDR3 is CASKDRGPNGYTF. CDR3 sequence (DNA): TGTGCCAGCAAAGACAGGGGGCCGAATGGCTACACCTTC.

The J gene is TRBJ2-1, the V gene TRBV9; 8 bases map to TRBD1. The CDR3 extends over 15 amino acids. V was pared by 4 bases and J by 6 bases, with 9 bases of the junction left unmatched. CDR1 and CDR2 from the germline V gene are SGDLS and YYNGEE. CDR3 bases: TGTGCCAGCAGCCAGAATCCCGGGACAGGCAATGAGCAGTTCTTC. It translates to CASSQNPGTGNEQFF.

The V and J genes are TRBV2 and TRBJ1-2, with 7 positions matching TRBD1. Trimming removed 4 bases from V and 9 bases from J; junction bases left unmatched: 8. The CDR3 covers 13 residues. CDR1 and CDR2 (germline): SNHLY, FYNNEI. CDR3 amino acids: CASSGGGSVSYTF. CDR3 nucleotides: TGTGCCAGCAGTGGAGGGGGCAGCGTGAGCTACACCTTC. The variable domain in full, completed from reference TRBV2 and TRBJ1-2, reads EPEVTQTPSHQVTQMGQEVILRCVPISNHLYFYWYRQILGQKVEFLVSFYNNEISEKSEIFDDQFSVERPDGSNFTLKIRSTKLEDSAMYFCASSGGGSVSYTFGSGTRLTVV.

The chain joins TRBV21-1 to TRBJ2-7; whether TRBD1, the table's D call, matches the DNA was not checked. TRBV21-1 is annotated as a pseudogene. CDR3 length: 17 residues. The CDR3 protein is CASSKGGGQANPYEQYF. The CDR3 DNA follows: TGTGCCAGCAGCAAAGGAGGGGGACAGGCAAACCCCTACGAGCAGTACTTC.

This chain joins TRBV6-4 and TRBJ1-5; D remains unclear. The CDR3 length is 18 residues. The germline gives CDR1 MRHNA, CDR2 SNTAGT. With 4 bases removed from V and 0 bases from J, the gap between germline ends came to 19 bases. The CDR3 loop reads CASSGFQVRRYSNQPQHF. The CDR3 nucleotides read TGTGCCAGCAGTGGTTTCCAGGTCCGACGATATAGCAATCAGCCCCAGCATTTT.

The chain joins TRBV11-2 to TRBJ1-2; TRBD1 matches 10 bases. Germline V gene lookup returns CDR1 SGHAT and CDR2 FQNNGV. After removal of 0 bases from V and 3 bases from J, the junction contained 1 base not matched to a gene. The CDR3 has 15 amino acids. The CDR3 protein is CASSLEGQGYYGYTF. CDR3 bases: TGTGCCAGCAGCTTAGAGGGACAGGGGTACTATGGCTACACCTTC.

The gene calls are TRBV19 and TRBJ2-6, with D unclear. Trimming pared 7 bases from V and 0 bases from J, leaving 10 bases between. The CDR3 consists of 15 residues. Germline V CDR1 and CDR2: LNHDA, SQIVND (reference sequence). CDR3 coding DNA: TGTGCCAGTACCCATGGGCGCTCTGGGGCCAACGTCCTGACTTTC. As protein: CASTHGRSGANVLTF.

The chain carries TRBV4-1 and TRBJ2-7, with D perhaps matching TRBD2 (6 bases). V lost 0 bases to trimming and J lost 3 bases, with 6 bases between them. The CDR3 runs 13 residues. The germline V gene has CDR1 MGHRA and CDR2 YSYEKL. The CDR3 DNA follows: TGCGCCAGCAGCCAAGACGGGGGCTACGAGCAGTACTTC. This codes for CASSQDGGYEQYF.

A note on this clone: An end of the junction differs from the germline gene, which may be a read error. The J gene is TRBJ2-3, the V gene TRBV10-2; a weak D match, TRBD1 (5 bases). Germline V gene data show CDR1 as WSHSY and CDR2 as SAAADI. The CDR3 runs to 11 residues. This CDR3 reads CASSDRVPQCF. The CDR3 DNA reads as TGCGCCAGCAGTGACAGGGTTCCGCAGTGTTTT.

The chain recombines TRBV7-2 with TRBJ2-3, with 7 bases aligning to TRBD2. The CDR3 totals 16 residues. Germline assignment: CDR1 SGHTA and CDR2 FQGNSA. V gave up 7 bases and J gave up 2 bases; unmatched junction bases: 12. DNA for the CDR3: TGTGCCAGCACACGTCGCGGGGGACGGGACACAGATACGCAGTATTTT. This gives the protein CASTRRGGRDTDTQYF.

This chain connects TRBV2 to TRBJ1-5; D is perhaps TRBD1 (6 bases). This CDR3 has 13 residues. In germline, CDR1 is SNHLY, CDR2 FYNNEI. Trimming stripped 7 bases from V and 4 bases from J, with 11 bases between. The CDR3 spells CASTGTWNQPQHF. CDR3 nucleotides: TGTGCCAGCACCGGGACATGGAATCAGCCCCAGCATTTT.